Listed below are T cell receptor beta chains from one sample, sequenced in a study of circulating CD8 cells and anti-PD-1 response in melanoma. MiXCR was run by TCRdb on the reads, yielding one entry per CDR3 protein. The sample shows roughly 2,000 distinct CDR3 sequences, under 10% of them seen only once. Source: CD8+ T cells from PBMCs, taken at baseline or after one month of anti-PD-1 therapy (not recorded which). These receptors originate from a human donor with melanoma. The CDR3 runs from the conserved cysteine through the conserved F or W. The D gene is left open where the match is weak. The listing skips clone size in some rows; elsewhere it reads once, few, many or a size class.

TGTGCCCTTTCCGAAGGGGTACAAGAGACCCAGTACTTC | CALSEGVQETQYF | TRBJ2-5 | medium-sized | TRBV10-3 | .
TGTGCCAGCAGTGACTCTAGACAGGGGGCCGAATCCTCCAATGAGCAGTTCTTC | CASSDSRQGAESSNEQFF | TRBJ2-1 | medium-sized | TRBV6-4 | TRBD1
TGTGCCAGTAGTAAGGCGTATAGCAATCAGCCCCAGCATTTT | CASSKAYSNQPQHF | TRBJ1-5 | medium-sized | TRBV19 | .
TGTGCCAGCAGTGAATGGAGGGGAGCCAAAAACATTCAGTACTTC | CASSEWRGAKNIQYF | TRBJ2-4 | medium-sized | TRBV6-1 | .
TGTGCCACCGGACCGGGACAGGTCTACGAGCAGTACTTC | CATGPGQVYEQYF | TRBJ2-7 | medium-sized | TRBV24-1 | TRBD1
TGTGCCACCAGTGGGACGGAGGTCGCCTACAATGAGCAGTTCTTC | CATSGTEVAYNEQFF | TRBJ2-1 | medium-sized | TRBV24-1 | .
TGTGCCAGTAGTTCCGGGACAGGGGCCTACGAGCAGTACTTC | CASSSGTGAYEQYF | TRBJ2-7 | few | TRBV19 | TRBD1
TGTGCCAGCAGTTTGATGAATGAGGGGCAGCCCCAGCATTTT | CASSLMNEGQPQHF | TRBJ1-5 | . | TRBV27 | .
TGTGCCAGCAGCTTGAAGGGGGACCTCTCCTACGAGCAGTACTTC | CASSLKGDLSYEQYF | TRBJ2-7 | medium-sized | TRBV5-5 | .
TGCAGCGTTGAGGGGCCCGCCTACGAGCAGTACTTC | CSVEGPAYEQYF | TRBJ2-7 | medium-sized | TRBV29-1 | .
TGTGCCAGCAGCTTAGCGCCGGGGGATGGCTACACCTTC | CASSLAPGDGYTF | TRBJ1-2 | medium-sized | TRBV7-2 | .
TGTGCCAGCAGCCCTATAGCCACTGAAGCTTTCTTT | CASSPIATEAFF | TRBJ1-1 | few | TRBV14 | .
TGTGCCAGCAGCCCTGGACTAGCGGGAGTGTCTGGTGAGCAGTTCTTC | CASSPGLAGVSGEQFF | TRBJ2-1 | medium-sized | TRBV28 | TRBD2
TGTGCCACCGAGAAGTTCGGGGGTCGGGGTGCCAATGAGCAGTTCTTC | CATEKFGGRGANEQFF | TRBJ2-1 | medium-sized | TRBV24-1 | .
TGTGCCAGCACCCGAGGTTACAATGAGCAGTTCTTC | CASTRGYNEQFF | TRBJ2-1 | medium-sized | TRBV28 | .
TGTGCCAGCAGCCCGGGACGGACCTGGACAGATACGCAGTATTTT | CASSPGRTWTDTQYF | TRBJ2-3 | . | TRBV5-5 | .
TGTGCCAGCAGCCCCGAGGACAGCAATTACGAGCAGTACTTC | CASSPEDSNYEQYF | TRBJ2-7 | medium-sized | TRBV6-5 | .
TGTGCCAGCCCCCACAGGATCGCGAGGGAGCAGTTCTTC | CASPHRIAREQFF | TRBJ2-1 | large | TRBV28 | .
TGCAGCGTTTCCATGGAATATGGGTACACCTTC | CSVSMEYGYTF | TRBJ1-2 | medium-sized | TRBV29-1 | .
TGTGCCAGCAGCGAAACTAGCGGGGGGGCAAATGAGCAGTTCTTC | CASSETSGGANEQFF | TRBJ2-1 | medium-sized | TRBV7-2 | TRBD2
TGTGCCAGCAGTCCCACGGTTCTTCTATATGGCTACGCCTTC | CASSPTVLLYGYAF | TRBJ1-2 | . | TRBV27 | .
TGTGCCAGCAGTACTAGACTGGGGGTTTACAATGAGCAGTTCTTC | CASSTRLGVYNEQFF | TRBJ2-1 | medium-sized | TRBV28 | .
TGTGCCAGCAGTTCCGCGACAACAGGGGGCGTCTATGGCTACACCTTC | CASSSATTGGVYGYTF | TRBJ1-2 | medium-sized | TRBV27 | TRBD1
TGTGCCACCAGCCCTGGGCAGGGCTACAATGAGCAGTTCTTC | CATSPGQGYNEQFF | TRBJ2-1 | . | TRBV24-1 | .
TGTGCCAGTAGTCCCCGGGGATACAATGAGCAGTTCTTC | CASSPRGYNEQFF | TRBJ2-1 | medium-sized | TRBV19 | .
TGTGCCAGCAGTTCCCCAGGGGGCGGCCGCTACGAGCAGTACTTC | CASSSPGGGRYEQYF | TRBJ2-7 | medium-sized | TRBV12-3/TRBV12-4 | TRBD1
TGTGCCAGCAGCGACCGAGAGTCACCCCTCCACTTT | CASSDRESPLHF | TRBJ1-6 | medium-sized | TRBV9 | .